The T cell receptor beta chain under discussion was sequenced for a study of blood T cell repertoires in COVID-19. Enrolled during active infection, Seattle patients were then followed longitudinally. Germline lookup yields CDR1 SGHRS and CDR2 YFSETQ. The CDR3 is made up of 14 amino acids. The ends lost 4 bases at V and 6 bases at J; junction bases unmatched: 9. In the source study's methods: Amplification from reference gene primers served as the basis for estimated nucleated cell counts. The repertoire was sequenced with immunoSEQ multiplex PCR; TCRdb's copy has only in-frame clones and lacks some. From that table come the V and J calls and clone size; the DNA was used to work out D and trimming. The data hold approximately 250,000 clones, with 75% to 85% observed a single time.

The rearrangement joins TRBV5-1 to TRBJ1-1; 7 positions agree with TRBD1. The sequenced material came from peripheral blood. The sequence was obtained from a man aged 45-60 years with COVID-19, enrolled during active disease. The CDR3 spells CASSIGGVVSEAFF. CDR3 bases: TGCGCCAGCAGCATAGGGGGCGTAGTCTCTGAAGCTTTCTTT. Full variable domain (missing parts from reference TRBV5-1 and TRBJ1-1): KAGVTQTPRYLIKTRGQQVTLSCSPISGHRSVSWYQQTPGQGLQFLFEYFSETQRNKGNFPGRFSGRQFSNSRSEMNVSTLELGDSALYLCASSIGGVVSEAFFGQGTRLTVV.